This T cell receptor (beta chain) was observed in a study of T cell responses to AZD1222 COVID-19 vaccine. A remark on this clone: Its specificity is unknown.

The protocol was immunoSEQ multiplex PCR, while the TCRdb copy is restricted to in-frame clones and leaves out a portion. The table includes more than 150,000 clones, 85% to 90% detected once. Germline CDR1 reads LGHDT; CDR2 reads YNNKEL (reference sequence). V was clipped by 1 base and J by 4 bases, with 19 bases between them. The CDR3 sequence is 17 residues long. General study findings and limits: Unmutated variant regions are reportedly targeted by nearly half of spike-specific TCRs. Following two doses of AZD1222, Spike-specific TCR breadth and depth rose. AZD1222 recipients seropositive at baseline numbered only six or seven.

The J gene is TRBJ1-1, the V gene TRBV3-1 (or the pseudogene TRBV3-2); tentatively, D is TRBD1 (6 bases). The material sequenced was peripheral blood, taken on day 0 of AZD1222 vaccination. The source is an adult in good health. In DNA form, the CDR3 reads TGTGCCAGCAGCCAAGCAAGCCGTCCGGGGGCGGGCACTGAAGCTTTCTTT. Its translation is CASSQASRPGAGTEAFF.